The 19 T cell receptor beta chains given below trace back to one sample, sequenced in a study of T cells after yellow fever vaccination. MiXCR was run by TCRdb on the 5' RACE reads, yielding one entry per CDR3 protein. The data contain a few hundred thousand distinct CDR3 sequences, 10% to 15% of them singletons. Here the sequenced sample was CD4+ T cells sorted from PBMCs, taken 45 days after the yellow fever booster vaccination. All receptors come from a man aged 25 to 40 who received the YFV17D yellow fever vaccine.

This chain links TRBV6-2 or TRBV6-3 with TRBJ2-1; 11 bases line up with TRBD2. Germline V CDR1 and CDR2: MNHEY, SVGEGT. The CDR3 length is 17 residues. The V gene end was trimmed by 7 bases and the J gene end by 7 bases; junction bases not matched to a gene: 15. CDR3 nucleotides: TGTGCCAGCAAAACTTACTTAGCGGGAGGGTTTCTGAATGAGCAGTTCTTC. Translated, it gives CASKTYLAGGFLNEQFF.

This clonotype was counted only a few times. The V gene is TRBV29-1, the J gene TRBJ2-5; D ambiguous. Trimming left V 8 bases short and J 5 bases short, with 15 bases between. Germline values: CDR1 SQVTM, CDR2 ANQGSEA. The CDR3 is 12 residues long. CDR3 coding DNA: TGCAGCACGAGAACATTGGGGGAGACCCAGTACTTC. Its protein product is CSTRTLGETQYF.

The chain carries TRBV6-5 and TRBJ2-3; 11 bases are a match to TRBD2. Germline values: CDR1 MNHEY, CDR2 SVGAGI. V gave up 2 bases and J gave up 6 bases; unmatched junction bases: 1. CDR3 length: 14 residues. CDR3 bases: TGTGCCAGCAGTTACGGGACTAGCGGCGATACGCAGTATTTT. As protein: CASSYGTSGDTQYF.

This rearrangement joins TRBV5-1 to TRBJ2-1, with a tentative D call TRBD1 (6 bases). CDR1 is SGHRS, CDR2 YFSETQ, per germline. This CDR3 is 15 amino acids long. Trimming left V 6 bases short and J 7 bases short, with 20 bases between. In nucleotides, the CDR3 is TGCGCCAGCATGATAGGGGACAAGGGGCGGAATGAGCAGTTCTTC. Its translation is CASMIGDKGRNEQFF.

The V call is TRBV7-9, the J call TRBJ1-1, with 7 bases aligning to TRBD1. J lost 5 bases, V lost 1 base, and 10 bases had no gene match. CDR3 length: 16 amino acids. Germline values: CDR1 SEHNR, CDR2 FQNEAQ (reference sequence). CDR3 sequence: CASSLVTGNYRTEAFF. In DNA, the CDR3 is TGTGCCAGCAGCTTAGTGACAGGGAATTATCGGACTGAAGCTTTCTTT.

The chain links TRBV10-3 to TRBJ2-5; no clear D gene. The CDR3 totals 12 residues. The germline CDR1 and CDR2 sequences are ENHRY and SYGVKD. Trimming removed 4 bases from V and 5 bases from J, with 8 bases in between. CDR3 in amino acids: CAISGQAETQYF. The CDR3, as DNA: TGTGCCATCAGTGGTCAGGCGGAGACCCAGTACTTC.

This chain connects TRBV4-2 to TRBJ2-5; a weak D match, TRBD1 (5 bases). V was trimmed by 1 base and J by 0 bases, leaving 9 bases between them. In germline, CDR1 is LGHNA, CDR2 YNFKEQ. The CDR3 totals 15 residues. CDR3 sequence: CASSQVAGNQETQYF. The DNA of the CDR3 is TGTGCCAGCAGCCAAGTCGCAGGGAACCAAGAGACCCAGTACTTC.

Here the CDR3 reads CASSYGFGQNNYGYTF. The CDR3 DNA reads as TGTGCCAGCAGTTACGGTTTCGGACAGAATAACTATGGCTACACCTTC. The chain links TRBV6-5 to TRBJ1-2; D possibly corresponds to TRBD1 (6 bases). Trimming shortened V by 2 bases and J by 1 base, and 14 bases separated the two germline ends. Germline V gives CDR1 MNHEY, CDR2 SVGAGI. The CDR3 sequence is 16 residues long.

This clonotype was counted a few times. The gene calls are TRBV7-2 and TRBJ2-3; 13 bases agree with TRBD2. Germline-derived CDR1 and CDR2 are SGHTA and FQGNSA. Trimming removed 5 bases from V and 4 bases from J; junction bases left unmatched: 6. The CDR3 totals 16 residues. The CDR3 nucleotides read TGTGCCAGCAGCCAAGGACTAGCGGGAGTCGCAGATACGCAGTATTTT. This encodes CASSQGLAGVADTQYF.

CDR3 nucleotide sequence: TGTGCCAGCAGACATAGCGGGAGGGACAATGAGCAGTTCTTC. It encodes CASRHSGRDNEQFF. The chain uses TRBV3-1 and TRBJ2-1; 11 bases are a match to TRBD2. Germline V gene sequence: CDR1 LGHDT, CDR2 YNNKEL (reference sequence). This CDR3 has 14 amino acids. Losses at the gene ends were 6 bases for V and 5 bases for J; bases not matched to a gene: 3.

This clonotype was counted only a few times. CDR3 sequence reads: CASRLAGVGADTQYF. As DNA, the CDR3 is TGTGCCAGCAGACTAGCGGGAGTAGGGGCAGATACGCAGTATTTT. The V and J genes are TRBV27 and TRBJ2-3, with 11 bases identical to TRBD2. V trimming: 6 bases; J trimming: 4 bases; junction bases outside the gene matches: 6. Germline V gene lookup returns CDR1 MNHEY and CDR2 SMNVEV (reference sequence). CDR3 length: 15 residues.

This clonotype was seen ten or more times. CDR3 in amino acids: CSVASGSYEQYF. The CDR3, as DNA: TGCAGCGTTGCTAGCGGGAGTTACGAGCAGTACTTC. The chain couples TRBV29-1 to TRBJ2-7; 10 bases fit TRBD2. The CDR3 has 12 amino acids. In germline, CDR1 is SQVTM, CDR2 ANQGSEA. The trim removed 4 bases at V and 4 bases at J, leaving 1 base unmatched.

There are a few counts of this clonotype. The chain is built from TRBV5-1 and TRBJ2-5, with 9 bases identical to TRBD2. The trim removed 1 base at V and 1 base at J, leaving 2 bases unmatched. The germline gives CDR1 SGHRS, CDR2 YFSETQ. The CDR3 totals 15 residues. The CDR3 protein is CASSLPAGGQETQYF. The CDR3, as DNA: TGCGCCAGCAGCTTGCCAGCGGGGGGCCAAGAGACCCAGTACTTC.

This clonotype appeared many times. The chain joins TRBV12-3 or TRBV12-4 to TRBJ1-5; D is ambiguous. There are 12 residues in the CDR3. Trimming pared 5 bases from V and 4 bases from J, leaving 6 bases between. The CDR3 region is CASSEGNQPQHF. CDR3 nucleotides: TGTGCCAGCAGTGAAGGGAATCAGCCCCAGCATTTT.

The gene calls are TRBV11-2 and TRBJ2-2, with TRBD2 matching 9 bases. Trimming took 3 bases from V and 3 from J; bases not matched to a gene: 5. Germline CDR1 SGHAT, CDR2 FQNNGV. This CDR3 has 16 amino acids. CDR3 in DNA: TGTGCCAGCAGCTTTAGACTAGCGGACTACACCGGGGAGCTGTTTTTT. Amino acids: CASSFRLADYTGELFF.

This clonotype was seen many times. The rearrangement joins TRBV13 to TRBJ1-1, with D possibly being TRBD1 (5 bases). The CDR3 contains 18 residues. The germline V gene has CDR1 PRHDT and CDR2 FYEKMQ (reference sequence). V was clipped by 4 bases and J by 0 bases, with 21 bases between them. The CDR3 nucleotides are TGTGCCAGCAGCTCCATCCACGCGGGGCCGAGGATGAACACTGAAGCTTTCTTT. Translating it yields CASSSIHAGPRMNTEAFF.

The V and J genes are TRBV20-1 and TRBJ1-6; 7 positions agree with TRBD1. The CDR3 has 15 amino acids. The germline V gene has CDR1 DFQATT and CDR2 SNEGSKA (reference sequence). V gave up 6 bases and J gave up 6 bases; unmatched junction bases: 11. The CDR3 DNA follows: TGCAGTGCCCCCAGACCCGGGACAGCTAATTCACCCCTCCACTTT. Protein product: CSAPRPGTANSPLHF.

This clonotype appeared a few times. The CDR3 DNA reads as TGTGCCAGTAGTATAAAAGACACTGAAGCTTTCTTT. Its translation is CASSIKDTEAFF. V and J are TRBV19 and TRBJ1-1, with D hard to call. The CDR3 spans 12 residues. The germline V gene has CDR1 LNHDA and CDR2 SQIVND (reference sequence). The V and J ends lost 2 bases and 3 bases respectively, with 4 bases between them.

This sequence joins TRBV7-8 and TRBJ2-5; D remains unclear. CDR1 SGHVS and CDR2 FQNEAQ come from the germline V gene. V shed 4 bases and J shed 6 bases, with 18 bases lying between them. The CDR3 runs to 15 residues. As DNA, the CDR3 is TGTGCCAGCAGCTCTACCATGGGCCTAGGTCAGACCCAGTACTTC. Translated, it gives CASSSTMGLGQTQYF.